The 11 T cell receptor beta chains presented below share a single source sample, sequenced in a study of shared clonotypes between healthy human individuals. Using immunoSEQ multiplex PCR, the repertoire was profiled, and TCRdb retains in-frame clones only, with some absent. Among fewer than 600,000 clones listed, approximately 71% were seen once. Sequencing input: PBMCs. These receptors came from a woman aged 40-49 years in good health. Some clones in this sample may be carry-over from other donors' samples.

This rearrangement joins TRBV6-1 to TRBJ2-7; 9 nucleotides align to TRBD1. Germline V gene data show CDR1 as MNHNS and CDR2 as SASEGT. V lost 4 bases to trimming and J lost 2 bases; unmatched junction nucleotides: 3. The CDR3 spans 14 residues. CDR3 sequence reads: CASSGRQGAYEQYF. The CDR3 bases are TGTGCCAGCAGTGGGCGACAGGGGGCCTACGAGCAGTACTTC.

There are a few counts of this clone. J is TRBJ2-7 and V is TRBV5-1; weak D call: TRBD1 (5 bases). The CDR3 is made up of 15 amino acids. Between the trimmed V and J ends, which lost 1 base and 4 bases, there was a span of 15 bases. Germline V gene data show CDR1 as SGHRS and CDR2 as YFSETQ. The CDR3 spells CASSLSPGPQYEQYF. CDR3 in DNA: TGCGCCAGCAGCTTGAGCCCAGGGCCCCAGTACGAGCAGTACTTC.

This chain joins TRBV18 and TRBJ2-3; D call uncertain. The CDR3 totals 13 residues. CDR1 is KGHSH, CDR2 LQKENI, per germline. Trimming shortened V by 0 bases and J by 4 bases, and 5 bases separated the two germline ends. The CDR3, as DNA: TGTGCCAGCTCACCACCGGGTCCAGATACGCAGTATTTT. Amino acids: CASSPPGPDTQYF.

The J gene is TRBJ2-1, the V gene TRBV28; D is ambiguous. Germline V gives CDR1 MDHEN, CDR2 SYDVKM. This CDR3 contains 14 residues. V was shortened by 8 bases and J by 0 bases, with 11 bases between the two germline ends. In DNA form, the CDR3 reads TGTGCCAGCGACGGTCCGAGCTCCTACAATGAGCAGTTCTTC. Translated, it gives CASDGPSSYNEQFF. Complete variable domain (other parts from reference TRBV28 and TRBJ2-1): DVKVTQSSRYLVKRTGEKVFLECVQDMDHENMFWYRQDPGLGLRLIYFSYDVKMKEKGDIPEGYSVSREKKERFSLILESASTNQTSMYLCASDGPSSYNEQFFGPGTRLTVL.

Comments on this clone: Other DNA sequences within the sample encode an identical CDR3. The DNA of the CDR3 is TGTGCCTGGAAGCGGGGAGGCACTGAAGCTTTCTTT. Its translation is CAWKRGGTEAFF. V and J are TRBV30 and TRBJ1-1; D uncertain. CDR1 and CDR2 from the germline V gene are GTSNPN and SVGIG (reference sequence). This CDR3 region has 12 residues. V was pared by 4 bases and J by 4 bases, with 10 bases between.

The rearrangement links TRBV6-7 to TRBJ2-4, with TRBD2 as a possible D gene (7 bases). TRBV6-7 falls under the ORF class, with uncertain function. V was shortened by 6 bases and J by 2 bases, with 11 bases between the two germline ends. This CDR3 has 14 residues. The CDR3, as DNA: TGTGCCAGCAGAGAGGGGGGGTCCAAAAACATTCAGTACTTC. Encoded protein: CASREGGSKNIQYF.

This clone was observed a single time. The chain is built from TRBV28 and TRBJ1-1; 7 bases fit TRBD1. J lost 0 bases, V lost 1 base, and 5 bases had no gene match. The germline gives CDR1 MDHEN, CDR2 SYDVKM. The CDR3 has 16 amino acids. The CDR3 DNA sequence: TGTGCCAGCAGTTTATCCGGGACAGCTATGAACACTGAAGCTTTCTTT. It is translated as CASSLSGTAMNTEAFF.

The rearrangement joins TRBV19 to TRBJ1-2, with 9 bases aligning to TRBD1. Germline CDR1 LNHDA, CDR2 SQIVND (reference sequence). The CDR3 is made up of 14 amino acids. V shed 4 bases, J shed 4 bases, and the junction held 4 bases outside the gene matches. The CDR3 DNA reads TGTGCCAGTAGTAGCGGGACAGGGCTCTATGGCTACACCTTC. It encodes CASSSGTGLYGYTF. The full variable domain, with the rest looked up from reference TRBV19 and TRBJ1-2, is DGGITQSPKYLFRKEGQNVTLSCEQNLNHDAMYWYRQDPGQGLRLIYYSQIVNDFQKGDIAEGYSVSREKKESFPLTVTSAQKNPTAFYLCASSSGTGLYGYTFGSGTRLTVV.

The chain is built from TRBV30 and TRBJ2-7, with 7 bases that match TRBD1. The CDR3 totals 16 residues. Germline CDR1 reads GTSNPN; CDR2 reads SVGIG (reference sequence). The V segment lost 2 bases and the J segment 1 base; nucleotides outside the gene matches: 11. The CDR3 nucleotides read TGTGCCTGGAGTCCTCACAGACAGGGACGGTCCTACGAGCAGTACTTC. This codes for CAWSPHRQGRSYEQYF.

This clone was observed once. V gene TRBV2 combines with J gene TRBJ2-1, with D unresolved. The CDR3 consists of 12 residues. Germline V gene data show CDR1 as SNHLY and CDR2 as FYNNEI. The V end was cut by 8 bases, the J end by 10 bases, with 15 bases between. The CDR3 DNA follows: TGTGCCAGCTCCGGTTGGGATATGGAGCAGTTCTTC. Protein sequence: CASSGWDMEQFF.

The chain recombines TRBV27 with TRBJ1-5, with 10 bases that match TRBD1. V dropped 6 bases and J dropped 4; count of bases not matched to a gene: 12. The CDR3 contains 17 residues. Germline CDR1 is MNHEY and CDR2 is SMNVEV (reference sequence). CDR3 amino acids: CASSTYGTGALNQPQHF. The CDR3 DNA sequence: TGTGCCAGCAGCACCTACGGGACAGGGGCGTTGAATCAGCCCCAGCATTTT.